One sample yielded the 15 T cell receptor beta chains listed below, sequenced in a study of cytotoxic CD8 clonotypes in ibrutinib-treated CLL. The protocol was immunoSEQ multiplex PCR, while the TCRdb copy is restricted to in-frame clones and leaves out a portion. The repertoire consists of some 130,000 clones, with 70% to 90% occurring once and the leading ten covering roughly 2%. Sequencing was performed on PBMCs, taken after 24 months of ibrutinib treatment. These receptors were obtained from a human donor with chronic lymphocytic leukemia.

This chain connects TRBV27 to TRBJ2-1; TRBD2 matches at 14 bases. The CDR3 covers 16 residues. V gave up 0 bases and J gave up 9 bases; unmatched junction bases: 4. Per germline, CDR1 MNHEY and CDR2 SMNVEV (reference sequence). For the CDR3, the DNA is TGTGCCAGCAGTTTATCGGGGACTAGCGGGAGTGGTGAGCAGTTCTTC. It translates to CASSLSGTSGSGEQFF.

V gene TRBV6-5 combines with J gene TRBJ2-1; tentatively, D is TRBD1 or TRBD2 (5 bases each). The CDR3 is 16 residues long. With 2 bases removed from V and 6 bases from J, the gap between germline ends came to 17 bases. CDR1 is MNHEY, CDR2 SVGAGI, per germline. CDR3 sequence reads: CASSYVGRRPGNEQFF. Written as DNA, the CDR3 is TGTGCCAGCAGTTACGTGGGACGCCGACCTGGCAATGAGCAGTTCTTC.

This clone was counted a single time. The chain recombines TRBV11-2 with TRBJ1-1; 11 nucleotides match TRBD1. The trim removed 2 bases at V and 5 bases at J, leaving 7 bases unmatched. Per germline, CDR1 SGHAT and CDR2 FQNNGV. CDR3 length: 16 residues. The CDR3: CASSLQDRGRITEAFF. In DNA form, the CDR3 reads TGTGCCAGCAGCTTACAGGACAGGGGGCGCATAACTGAAGCTTTCTTT.

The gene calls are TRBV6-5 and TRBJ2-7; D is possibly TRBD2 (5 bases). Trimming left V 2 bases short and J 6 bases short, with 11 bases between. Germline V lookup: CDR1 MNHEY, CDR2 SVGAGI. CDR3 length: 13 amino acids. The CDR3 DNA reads TGTGCCAGCAGTTACCGAGAGGGCTCCGAGCAGTACTTC. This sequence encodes CASSYREGSEQYF.

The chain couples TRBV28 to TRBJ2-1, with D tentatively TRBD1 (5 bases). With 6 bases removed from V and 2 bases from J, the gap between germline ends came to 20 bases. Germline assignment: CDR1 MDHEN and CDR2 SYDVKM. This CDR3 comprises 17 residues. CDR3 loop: CASRTRTMGLPYNEQFF. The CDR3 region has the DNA TGTGCCAGCAGAACCCGAACTATGGGGCTCCCCTACAATGAGCAGTTCTTC.

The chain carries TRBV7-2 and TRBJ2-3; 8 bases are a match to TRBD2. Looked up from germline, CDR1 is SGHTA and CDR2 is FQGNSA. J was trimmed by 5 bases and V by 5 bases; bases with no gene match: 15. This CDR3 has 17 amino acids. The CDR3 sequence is CASSPRAPGLARDTQYF. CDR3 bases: TGTGCCAGCAGCCCACGGGCACCTGGACTAGCACGAGATACGCAGTATTTT.

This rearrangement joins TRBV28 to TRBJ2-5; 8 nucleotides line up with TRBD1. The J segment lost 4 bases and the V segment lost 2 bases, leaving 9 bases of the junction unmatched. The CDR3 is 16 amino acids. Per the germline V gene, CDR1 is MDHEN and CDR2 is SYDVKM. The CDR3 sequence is CASSLAGGRTGETQYF. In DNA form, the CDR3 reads TGTGCCAGCAGTTTAGCAGGGGGCAGGACGGGAGAGACCCAGTACTTC.

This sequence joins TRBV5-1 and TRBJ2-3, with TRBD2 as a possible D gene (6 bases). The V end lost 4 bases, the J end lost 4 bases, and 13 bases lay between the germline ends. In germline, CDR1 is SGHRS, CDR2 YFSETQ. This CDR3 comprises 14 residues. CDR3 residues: CASSLGLASDTQYF. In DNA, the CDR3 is TGCGCCAGCAGCCTGGGACTTGCTTCAGATACGCAGTATTTT. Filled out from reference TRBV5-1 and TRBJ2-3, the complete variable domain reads KAGVTQTPRYLIKTRGQQVTLSCSPISGHRSVSWYQQTPGQGLQFLFEYFSETQRNKGNFPGRFSGRQFSNSRSEMNVSTLELGDSALYLCASSLGLASDTQYFGPGTRLTVL.

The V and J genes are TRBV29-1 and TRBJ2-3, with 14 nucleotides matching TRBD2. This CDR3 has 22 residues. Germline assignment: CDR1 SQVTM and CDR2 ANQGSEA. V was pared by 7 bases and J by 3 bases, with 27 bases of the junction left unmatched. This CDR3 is CSAQTYPPGLAGVGGATDTQYF. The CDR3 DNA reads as TGCAGCGCTCAAACCTATCCTCCGGGACTAGCGGGAGTTGGGGGGGCGACAGATACGCAGTATTTT.

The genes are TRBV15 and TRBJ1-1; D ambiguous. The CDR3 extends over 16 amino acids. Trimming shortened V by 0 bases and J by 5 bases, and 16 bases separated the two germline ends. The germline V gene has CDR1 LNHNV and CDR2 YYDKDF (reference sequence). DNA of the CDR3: TGTGCCACCAGCAGAGATAAGGGCCGGGCAGGAACTGAAGCTTTCTTT. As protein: CATSRDKGRAGTEAFF.

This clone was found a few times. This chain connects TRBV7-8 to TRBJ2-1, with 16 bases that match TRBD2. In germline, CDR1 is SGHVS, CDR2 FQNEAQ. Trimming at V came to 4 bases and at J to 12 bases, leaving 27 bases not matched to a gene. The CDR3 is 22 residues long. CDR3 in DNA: TGTGCCAGCAGCTCGGGACTAGCGGGAGGGCCTCCGGGGAGATTCTCCCCACGCGCGCAGTTCTTC. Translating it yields CASSSGLAGGPPGRFSPRAQFF.

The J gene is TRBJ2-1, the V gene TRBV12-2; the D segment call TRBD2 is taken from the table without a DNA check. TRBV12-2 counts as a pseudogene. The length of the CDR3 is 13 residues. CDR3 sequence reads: CASRLAGRDEQFF. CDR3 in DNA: TGTGCAAGTCGCTTAGCGGGGAGGGATGAGCAGTTCTTC.

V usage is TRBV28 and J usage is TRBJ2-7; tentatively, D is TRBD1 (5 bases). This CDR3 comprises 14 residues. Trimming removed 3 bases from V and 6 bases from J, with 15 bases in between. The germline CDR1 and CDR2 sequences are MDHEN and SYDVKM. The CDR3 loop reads CASSFRGKGGEQYF. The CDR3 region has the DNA TGTGCCAGCAGTTTTAGGGGCAAGGGCGGCGAGCAGTACTTC. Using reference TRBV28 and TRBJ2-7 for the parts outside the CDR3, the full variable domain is DVKVTQSSRYLVKRTGEKVFLECVQDMDHENMFWYRQDPGLGLRLIYFSYDVKMKEKGDIPEGYSVSREKKERFSLILESASTNQTSMYLCASSFRGKGGEQYFGPGTRLTVT.

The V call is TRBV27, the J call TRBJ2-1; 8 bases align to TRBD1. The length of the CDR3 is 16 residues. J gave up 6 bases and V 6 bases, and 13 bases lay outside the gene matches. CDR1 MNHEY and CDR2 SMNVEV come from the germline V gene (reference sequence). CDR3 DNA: TGTGCCAGCAGCGGGACAGGCCCTCTCTCGCCCAATGAGCAGTTCTTC. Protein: CASSGTGPLSPNEQFF.

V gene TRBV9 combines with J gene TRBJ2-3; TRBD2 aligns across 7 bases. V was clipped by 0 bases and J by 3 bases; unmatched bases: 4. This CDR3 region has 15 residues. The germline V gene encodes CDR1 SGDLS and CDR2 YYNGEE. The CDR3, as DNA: TGTGCCAGCAGCGTAGGTGGGAGGGGAACAGATACGCAGTATTTT. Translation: CASSVGGRGTDTQYF.